One and the same sample provided the 10 T cell receptor beta chains below, sequenced in a study of shared clonotypes between healthy human individuals. Sequencing was performed with immunoSEQ multiplex PCR; in TCRdb, only in-frame clones are kept and a portion is missing. The table records approximately 440,000 clones, about 74% of them present only once. Sequencing was performed on PBMCs. Every receptor here comes from a woman in her thirties or forties in good health. Some clones in this sample may be carry-over from other donors' samples.

The rearrangement links TRBV11-3 to TRBJ2-7, with 7 bases lining up with TRBD1. The CDR3 has 16 amino acids. Germline V gene data show CDR1 as SGHNT and CDR2 as YENEEA. J gave up 5 bases and V 0 bases, and 10 bases lay outside the gene matches. The CDR3 nucleotides are TGTGCCAGCAGCTTAGATCAAATAGACAGGGTGAACGAGCAGTACTTC. Its protein product is CASSLDQIDRVNEQYF.

This chain links TRBV6-5 with TRBJ2-3; D gene uncertain. Germline assignment: CDR1 MNHEY and CDR2 SVGAGI. V lost 6 bases and J 6 bases, leaving 10 bases between the germline ends. CDR3 size: 12 residues. The CDR3 region has the DNA TGTGCCAGCAGGGCGCAGGCGGATACGCAGTATTTT. Translated, it gives CASRAQADTQYF.

This clone occurred a few times. The CDR3 sequence is CASSSGFLNEQFF. The CDR3 nucleotides read TGTGCCAGCAGCTCGGGGTTTCTCAATGAGCAGTTCTTC. This sequence joins TRBV5-4 and TRBJ2-1; tentative D call: TRBD2 (5 bases). CDR3 length: 13 residues. V lost 3 bases and J 6 bases, leaving 10 bases between the germline ends. The germline CDR1 and CDR2 sequences are SGHNT and YYREEE (reference sequence).

V usage is TRBV19 and J usage is TRBJ2-1, with TRBD2 as a possible D gene (6 bases). V was trimmed by 5 bases and J by 3 bases, leaving 17 bases between them. Germline values: CDR1 LNHDA, CDR2 SQIVND (reference sequence). This CDR3 has 16 amino acids. In DNA form, the CDR3 reads TGTGCCAGTAGTGCCACCGGGAGCGTAAACTACAATGAGCAGTTCTTC. As protein: CASSATGSVNYNEQFF.

The rearrangement uses TRBV6-6 and TRBJ2-7; 8 nucleotides line up with TRBD2. With V trimmed by 2 bases and J by 1 base, 4 bases remained unmatched. Germline CDR1 MNHNY, CDR2 SVGAGI (reference sequence). The CDR3 is 15 residues long. The CDR3 DNA sequence: TGTGCCAGCAGTTACAGCCAGCGGGAGTCCTACGAGCAGTACTTC. Residues: CASSYSQRESYEQYF.

On this clone itself: The junction departs from the called germline gene at one end, perhaps through a read error. The CDR3 is CASSLEVGNYGHTF. Here the CDR3 DNA reads TGTGCCAGCAGCTTAGAAGTGGGTAACTATGGCCACACCTTC. The chain combines TRBV7-2 with TRBJ1-2; D uncertain. The CDR3 runs to 14 residues. Germline loops: CDR1 SGHTA, CDR2 FQGNSA.

This chain connects TRBV30 to TRBJ2-2, with a possible D match to TRBD2 (5 bases). Trimming stripped 0 bases from V and 6 bases from J, with 11 bases between. This CDR3 contains 14 residues. The germline gives CDR1 GTSNPN, CDR2 SVGIG (reference sequence). DNA of the CDR3: TGTGCCTGGAGTGTTAATCACGGGGCCGGGGAGCTGTTTTTT. Translated: CAWSVNHGAGELFF. The whole variable domain, remainder taken from reference TRBV30 and TRBJ2-2, is SQTIHQWPATLVQPVGSPLSLECTVEGTSNPNLYWYRQAAGRGLQLLFYSVGIGQISSEVPQNLSASRPQDRQFILSSKKLLLSDSGFYLCAWSVNHGAGELFFGEGSRLTVL.

On this clone: A read error is likely here: a far larger clone is one base away. This chain uses TRBV27 with TRBJ2-7; TRBD2 might be the D (5 bases). The CDR3 length is 15 residues. Germline CDR1 reads MNHEY; CDR2 reads SMNVEV (reference sequence). V lost 5 bases, J lost 2 bases, and 16 bases lay in between. As DNA, the CDR3 is TGTGCCAGCAGTCCCGACGGGGTAAGTGCCTACGAGCAGTACTTC. Translated: CASSPDGVSAYEQYF.

The chain links TRBV7-3 to TRBJ2-7; 8 bases match TRBD2. V lost 5 bases, J lost 6 bases, and 9 bases stayed unmatched. The germline gives CDR1 SGHTA, CDR2 FQGTGA. The CDR3 is 14 residues long. For the CDR3, the DNA is TGTGCCAGCAGCGCCACAGCGGGAGCGGTCGAGCAGTACTTC. Translated, it gives CASSATAGAVEQYF.

V gene TRBV9 combines with J gene TRBJ2-7; 12 bases are shared with TRBD2. After removal of 3 bases from V and 0 bases from J, the junction contained 7 bases not matched to a gene. The CDR3 is 17 residues long. Germline CDR1 is SGDLS and CDR2 is YYNGEE. This chain's CDR3 is CASSANKLAGGSYEQYF. CDR3 sequence (DNA): TGTGCCAGCAGCGCAAATAAACTAGCGGGAGGCTCCTACGAGCAGTACTTC.